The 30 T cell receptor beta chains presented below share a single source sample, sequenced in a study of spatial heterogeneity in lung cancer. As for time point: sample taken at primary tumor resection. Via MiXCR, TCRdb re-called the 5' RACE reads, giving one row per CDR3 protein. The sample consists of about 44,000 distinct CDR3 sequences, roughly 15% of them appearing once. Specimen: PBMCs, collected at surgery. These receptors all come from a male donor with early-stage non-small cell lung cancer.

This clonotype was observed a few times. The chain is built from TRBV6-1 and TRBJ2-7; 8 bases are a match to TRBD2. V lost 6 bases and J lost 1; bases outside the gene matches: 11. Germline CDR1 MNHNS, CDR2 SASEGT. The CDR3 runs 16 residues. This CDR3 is CASREHGGDFSYEQYF. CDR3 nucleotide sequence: TGTGCCAGCAGGGAGCACGGGGGGGACTTTTCCTACGAGCAGTACTTC.

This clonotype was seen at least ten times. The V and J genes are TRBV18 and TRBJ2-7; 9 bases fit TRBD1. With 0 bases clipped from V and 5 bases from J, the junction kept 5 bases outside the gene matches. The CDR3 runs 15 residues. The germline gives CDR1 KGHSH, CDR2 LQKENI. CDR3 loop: CASSPPTGQGNEQYF. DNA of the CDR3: TGTGCCAGCTCACCACCGACGGGACAGGGAAACGAGCAGTACTTC.

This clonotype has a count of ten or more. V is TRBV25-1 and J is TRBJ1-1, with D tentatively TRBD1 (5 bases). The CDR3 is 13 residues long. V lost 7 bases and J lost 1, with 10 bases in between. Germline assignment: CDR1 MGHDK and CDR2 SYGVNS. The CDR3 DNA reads TGTGCCAGCACGGGACCAAGGAACACTGAAGCTTTCTTT. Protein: CASTGPRNTEAFF.

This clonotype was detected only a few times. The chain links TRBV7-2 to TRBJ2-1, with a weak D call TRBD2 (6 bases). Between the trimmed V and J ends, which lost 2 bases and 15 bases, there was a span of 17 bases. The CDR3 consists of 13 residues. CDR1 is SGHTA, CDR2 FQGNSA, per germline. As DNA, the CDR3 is TGTGCCAGCAGCTTAAATCCCGGGAGATGGGGGTTCTTC. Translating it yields CASSLNPGRWGFF.

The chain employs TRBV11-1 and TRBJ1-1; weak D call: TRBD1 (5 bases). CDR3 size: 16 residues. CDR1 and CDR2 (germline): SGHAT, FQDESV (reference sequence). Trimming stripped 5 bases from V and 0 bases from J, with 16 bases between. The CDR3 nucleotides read TGTGCCAGCAGCCGGGACCCGGTGGGGATGAACACTGAAGCTTTCTTT. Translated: CASSRDPVGMNTEAFF.

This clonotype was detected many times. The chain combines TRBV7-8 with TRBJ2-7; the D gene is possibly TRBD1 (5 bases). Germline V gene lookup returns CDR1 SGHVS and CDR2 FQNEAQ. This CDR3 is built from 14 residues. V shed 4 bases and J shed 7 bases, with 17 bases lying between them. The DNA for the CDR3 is TGTGCCAGCAGCTCGGTCTCGGCAGGGTATGAGCAGTACTTC. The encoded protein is CASSSVSAGYEQYF.

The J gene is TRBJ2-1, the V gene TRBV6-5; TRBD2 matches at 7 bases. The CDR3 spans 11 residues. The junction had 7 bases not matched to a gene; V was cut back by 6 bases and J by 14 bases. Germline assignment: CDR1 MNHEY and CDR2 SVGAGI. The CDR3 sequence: CASRRREREFF. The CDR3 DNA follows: TGTGCCAGCAGAAGGCGGGAGAGGGAGTTCTTC.

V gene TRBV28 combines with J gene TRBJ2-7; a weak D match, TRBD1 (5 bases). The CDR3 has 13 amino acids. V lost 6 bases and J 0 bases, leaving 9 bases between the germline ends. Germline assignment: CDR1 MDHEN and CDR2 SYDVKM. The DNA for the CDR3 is TGTGCCAGCAGCATCGACAGCTCCTACGAGCAGTACTTC. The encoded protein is CASSIDSSYEQYF.

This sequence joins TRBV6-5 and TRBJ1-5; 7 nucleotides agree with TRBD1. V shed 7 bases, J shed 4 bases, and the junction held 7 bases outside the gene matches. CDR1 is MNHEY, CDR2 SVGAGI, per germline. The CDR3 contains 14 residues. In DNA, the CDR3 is TGTGCCAGCACGACAGGGATTGGTAATCAGCCCCAGCATTTT. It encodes CASTTGIGNQPQHF.

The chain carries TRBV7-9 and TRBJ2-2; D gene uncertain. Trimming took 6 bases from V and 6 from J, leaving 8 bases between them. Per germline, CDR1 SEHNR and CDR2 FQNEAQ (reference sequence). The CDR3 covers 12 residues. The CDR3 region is CASRGVAGELFF. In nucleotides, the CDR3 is TGTGCCAGCAGAGGCGTGGCCGGGGAGCTGTTTTTT.

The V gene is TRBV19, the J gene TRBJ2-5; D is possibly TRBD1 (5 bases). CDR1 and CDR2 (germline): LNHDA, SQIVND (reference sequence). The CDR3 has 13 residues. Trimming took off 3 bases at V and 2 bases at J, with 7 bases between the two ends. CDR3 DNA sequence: TGTGCCAGTAGTATTTACAGGCAAGAGACCCAGTACTTC. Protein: CASSIYRQETQYF.

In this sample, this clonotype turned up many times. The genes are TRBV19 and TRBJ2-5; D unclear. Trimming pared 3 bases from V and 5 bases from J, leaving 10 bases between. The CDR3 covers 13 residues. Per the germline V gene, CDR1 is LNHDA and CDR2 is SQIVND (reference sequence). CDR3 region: CASSMNMMETQYF. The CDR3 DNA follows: TGTGCCAGTAGTATGAACATGATGGAGACCCAGTACTTC.

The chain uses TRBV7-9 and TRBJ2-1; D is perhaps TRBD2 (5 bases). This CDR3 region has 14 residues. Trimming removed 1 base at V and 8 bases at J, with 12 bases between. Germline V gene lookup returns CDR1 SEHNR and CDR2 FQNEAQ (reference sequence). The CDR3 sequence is CASSLGLSSDEQFF. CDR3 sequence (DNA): TGTGCCAGCAGCTTAGGTCTTAGTAGCGATGAGCAGTTCTTC.

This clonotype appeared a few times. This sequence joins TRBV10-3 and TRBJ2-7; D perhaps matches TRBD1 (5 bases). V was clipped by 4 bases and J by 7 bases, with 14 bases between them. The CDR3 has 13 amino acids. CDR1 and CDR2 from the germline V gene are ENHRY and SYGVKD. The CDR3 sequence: CAISVGAEQEQYF. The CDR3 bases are TGTGCCATCAGTGTAGGGGCGGAGCAGGAGCAGTACTTC.

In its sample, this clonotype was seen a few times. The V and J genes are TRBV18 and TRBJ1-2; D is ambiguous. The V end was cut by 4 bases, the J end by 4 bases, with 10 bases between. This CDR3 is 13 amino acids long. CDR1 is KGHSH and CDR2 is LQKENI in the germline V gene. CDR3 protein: CASSQDLLYGYTF. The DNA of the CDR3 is TGTGCCAGCTCACAAGACTTGCTCTATGGCTACACCTTC.

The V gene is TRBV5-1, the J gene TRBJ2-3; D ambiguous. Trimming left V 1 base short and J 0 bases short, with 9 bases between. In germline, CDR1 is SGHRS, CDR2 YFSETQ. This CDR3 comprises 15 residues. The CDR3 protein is CASSLTSTSTDTQYF. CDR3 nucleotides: TGCGCCAGCAGCTTGACTTCCACTAGCACAGATACGCAGTATTTT. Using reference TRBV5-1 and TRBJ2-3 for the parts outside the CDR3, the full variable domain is KAGVTQTPRYLIKTRGQQVTLSCSPISGHRSVSWYQQTPGQGLQFLFEYFSETQRNKGNFPGRFSGRQFSNSRSEMNVSTLELGDSALYLCASSLTSTSTDTQYFGPGTRLTVL.

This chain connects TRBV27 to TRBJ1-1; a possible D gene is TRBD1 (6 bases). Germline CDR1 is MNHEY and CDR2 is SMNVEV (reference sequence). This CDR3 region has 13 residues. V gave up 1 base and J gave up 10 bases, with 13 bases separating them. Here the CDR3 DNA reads TGTGCCAGCAGTTTATATAGTGCAGGGGTAGCTTTCTTT. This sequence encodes CASSLYSAGVAFF.

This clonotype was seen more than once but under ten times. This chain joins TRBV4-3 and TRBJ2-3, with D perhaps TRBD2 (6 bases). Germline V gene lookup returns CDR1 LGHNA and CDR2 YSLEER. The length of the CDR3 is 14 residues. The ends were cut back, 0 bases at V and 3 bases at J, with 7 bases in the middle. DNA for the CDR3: TGCGCCAGCAGCCAAGAGCTAGCGACAGATACGCAGTATTTT. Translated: CASSQELATDTQYF.

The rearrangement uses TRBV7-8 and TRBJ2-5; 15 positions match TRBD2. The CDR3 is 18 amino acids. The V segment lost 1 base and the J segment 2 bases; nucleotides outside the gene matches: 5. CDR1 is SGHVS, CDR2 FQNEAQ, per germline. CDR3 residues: CASSLVTGLAGGQETQYF. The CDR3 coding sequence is TGTGCCAGCAGCTTAGTGACTGGACTAGCGGGGGGGCAAGAGACCCAGTACTTC. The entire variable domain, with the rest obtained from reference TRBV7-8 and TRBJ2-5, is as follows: GAGVSQSPRYKVAKRGQDVALRCDPISGHVSLFWYQQALGQGPEFLTYFQNEAQLDKSGLPSDRFFAERPEGSVSTLKIQRTQQEDSAVYLCASSLVTGLAGGQETQYFGPGTRLLVL.

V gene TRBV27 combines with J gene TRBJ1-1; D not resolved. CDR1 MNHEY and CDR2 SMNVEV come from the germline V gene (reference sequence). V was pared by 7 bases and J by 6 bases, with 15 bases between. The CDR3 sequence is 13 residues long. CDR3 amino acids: CASTTTRGAEAFF. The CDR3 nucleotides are TGTGCCAGCACTACAACACGCGGAGCTGAAGCTTTCTTT.

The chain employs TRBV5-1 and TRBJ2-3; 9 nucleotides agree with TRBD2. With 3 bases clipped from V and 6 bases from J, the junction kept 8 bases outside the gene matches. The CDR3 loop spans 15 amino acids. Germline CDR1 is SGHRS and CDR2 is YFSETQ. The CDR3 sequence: CASSSDSGGWDTQYF. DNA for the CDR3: TGCGCCAGCAGCTCCGATAGCGGGGGCTGGGATACGCAGTATTTT.

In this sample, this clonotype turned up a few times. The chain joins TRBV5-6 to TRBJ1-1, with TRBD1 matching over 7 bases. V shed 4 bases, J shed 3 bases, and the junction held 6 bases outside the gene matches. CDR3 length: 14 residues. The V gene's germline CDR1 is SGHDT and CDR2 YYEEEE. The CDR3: CASSPLGTDTEAFF. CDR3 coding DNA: TGTGCCAGCAGCCCCTTAGGGACAGACACTGAAGCTTTCTTT.

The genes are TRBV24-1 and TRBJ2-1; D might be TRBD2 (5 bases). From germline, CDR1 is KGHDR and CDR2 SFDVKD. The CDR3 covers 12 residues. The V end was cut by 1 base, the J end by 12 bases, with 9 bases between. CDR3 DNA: TGTGCCACCAGTGATTTTTTGGGGAGGCAGTTCTTC. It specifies CATSDFLGRQFF.

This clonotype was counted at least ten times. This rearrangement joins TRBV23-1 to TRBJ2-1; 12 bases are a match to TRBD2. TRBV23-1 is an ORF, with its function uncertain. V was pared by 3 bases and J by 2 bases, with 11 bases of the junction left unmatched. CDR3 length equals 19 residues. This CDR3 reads CASSHRRASGGGTYNEQFF. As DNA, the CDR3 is TGCGCCAGCAGTCACCGAAGGGCTAGCGGGGGGGGCACCTACAATGAGCAGTTCTTC.

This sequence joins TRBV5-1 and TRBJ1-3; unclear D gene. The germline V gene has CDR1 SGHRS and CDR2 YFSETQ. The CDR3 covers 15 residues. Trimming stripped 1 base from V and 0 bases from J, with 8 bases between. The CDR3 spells CASSLYLSSGNTIYF. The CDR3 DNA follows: TGCGCCAGCAGCTTGTACCTCAGCTCTGGAAACACCATATATTTT.

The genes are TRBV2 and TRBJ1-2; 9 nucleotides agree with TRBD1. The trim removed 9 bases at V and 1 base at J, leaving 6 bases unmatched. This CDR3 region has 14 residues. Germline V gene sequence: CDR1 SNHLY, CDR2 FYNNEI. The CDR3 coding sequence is TGTGCCAGTACAGGGGGCGTGATTAACTATGGCTACACCTTC. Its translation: CASTGGVINYGYTF.

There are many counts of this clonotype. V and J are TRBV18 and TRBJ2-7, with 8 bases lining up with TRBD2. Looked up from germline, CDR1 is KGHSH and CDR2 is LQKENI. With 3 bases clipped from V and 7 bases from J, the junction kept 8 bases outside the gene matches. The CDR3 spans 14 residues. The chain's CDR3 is CASSPGLVGGEQYF. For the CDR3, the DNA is TGTGCCAGCTCACCGGGACTAGTGGGCGGGGAGCAGTACTTC.

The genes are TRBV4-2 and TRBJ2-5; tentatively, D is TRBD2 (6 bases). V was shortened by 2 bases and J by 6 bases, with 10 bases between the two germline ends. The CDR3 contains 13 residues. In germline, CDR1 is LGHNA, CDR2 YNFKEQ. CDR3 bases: TGTGCCAGCAGCCAAATAGGAGGGAAGACCCAGTACTTC. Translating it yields CASSQIGGKTQYF.

CDR3 in DNA: TGCAGTGCTACACCGGGACTAGCTAATTCCTACAATGAGCAGTTCTTC. Protein sequence: CSATPGLANSYNEQFF. V is TRBV20-1 and J is TRBJ2-1; 9 bases line up with TRBD2. V was pared by 4 bases and J by 1 base, with 8 bases of the junction left unmatched. Germline values: CDR1 DFQATT, CDR2 SNEGSKA (reference sequence). The CDR3 sequence is 16 residues long.

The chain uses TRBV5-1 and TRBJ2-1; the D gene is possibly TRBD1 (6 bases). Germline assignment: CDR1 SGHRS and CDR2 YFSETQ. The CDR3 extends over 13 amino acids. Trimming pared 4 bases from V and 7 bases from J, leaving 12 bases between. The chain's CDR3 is CASSPGDVNEQFF. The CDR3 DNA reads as TGCGCCAGCAGCCCAGGGGACGTGAATGAGCAGTTCTTC.